Following are 5 T cell receptor beta chains from one sample sequenced in a study of stem cell transplantation in POMP-related autoinflammatory disease. Profiling relied on immunoSEQ multiplex PCR, and the TCRdb table lists in-frame clones only, not all of them. The table includes roughly 800 clones, about 76% detected once. The source material was Tregs from PBMCs, sampled after stem cell transplantation. Every receptor here comes from a human patient with POMP-related autoinflammation and immune dysregulation (PRAID). Some T cells may originate from the graft donor.

This clone was picked up a small number of times. DNA for the CDR3: TGTGCCAGCAGCTTAGACTACGGCAGGGAAGGCAATCAGCCCCAGCATTTT. Translating gives CASSLDYGREGNQPQHF. The chain combines TRBV7-9 with TRBJ1-5, with a weak D call TRBD1 (5 bases). Trimming removed 1 base from V and 2 bases from J, with 15 bases in between. The germline V gene encodes CDR1 SEHNR and CDR2 FQNEAQ (reference sequence). The CDR3 covers 17 residues.

On this clone: A read error may account for a junction end that differs from germline. CDR3 sequence: CVSSFLSAPSTDTQYF. The CDR3 nucleotides are TGCGTCAGCAGCTTTTTATCAGCCCCAAGCACAGATACGCAGTATTTT. The rearrangement uses TRBV5-1 and TRBJ2-3, with D hard to call. This CDR3 contains 16 residues. Germline V gene sequence: CDR1 SGHRS, CDR2 YFSETQ.

This clone was seen a few times. The chain recombines TRBV9 with TRBJ2-5, with 11 nucleotides matching TRBD2. Germline trimming cut 0 bases from V and 4 bases from J; bases unmatched to any gene: 5. The CDR3 extends over 16 amino acids. CDR1 and CDR2 (germline): SGDLS, YYNGEE. Here the CDR3 reads CASSVGLAGGGETQYF. CDR3 bases: TGTGCCAGCAGCGTAGGGCTAGCGGGAGGAGGAGAGACCCAGTACTTC. Looking up the rest from reference TRBV9 and TRBJ2-5 gives the full variable domain: DSGVTQTPKHLITATGQRVTLRCSPRSGDLSVYWYQQSLDQGLQFLIQYYNGEERAKGNILERFSAQQFPDLHSELNLSSLELGDSALYFCASSVGLAGGGETQYFGPGTRLLVL.

The chain uses TRBV5-6 and TRBJ2-7; no definite D call. Germline V lookup: CDR1 SGHDT, CDR2 YYEEEE. Trimming took off 2 bases at V and 3 bases at J, with 9 bases between the two ends. This CDR3 comprises 13 residues. CDR3 nucleotide sequence: TGTGCCAGCAGCTTATCAGGTGTCTACGAGCAGTACTTC. Translated: CASSLSGVYEQYF.

The V and J genes are TRBV3-1 (or the pseudogene TRBV3-2) and TRBJ2-1, with TRBD1 matching 8 bases. V gave up 2 bases and J gave up 0 bases; unmatched junction bases: 6. The length of the CDR3 is 17 residues. CDR1 and CDR2 from the germline V gene are LGHDT and YNNKEL (reference sequence). The CDR3 is CASSQRTGPSSYNEQFF. In DNA, the CDR3 is TGTGCCAGCAGCCAACGGACAGGGCCAAGCTCCTACAATGAGCAGTTCTTC.